One TCR beta chain is described in this entry. Its target is not known. The CDR3 covers 14 residues. CDR1 SGHTA and CDR2 FQGNSA come from the germline V gene. The V end lost 2 bases, the J end lost 2 bases, and 10 bases lay between the germline ends. The data are from a study of regulatory and conventional T cells in RAG deficiency. Clones were sequenced by immunoSEQ multiplex PCR, and TCRdb holds only the in-frame ones, with some missing. The table shows approximately 10,000 clones, with roughly 95% occurring only once. Study conclusions and caveats: These Omenn syndrome Treg sorts may hold peripherally activated cells instead. Compared with controls, unique Treg TCR beta sequences dropped around 92-fold in Omenn syndrome and CID/AS. Patient subsets had shorter CDR3s; Omenn Treg-Tconv overlap exceeded 90%.

Blood CD4+ CD25-high CD127-low regulatory T cells supplied the genomic DNA template. These sequences were also reported in another study, on regulatory T cells. That report notes: Primers: 52 TRBV forward and 13 TRBJ reverse. In patients, unique TRB V-J pairs were restricted and V/J usage skewed, especially in Tregs.

This TCR was recovered from a human donor in good health. The rearrangement uses TRBV7-2 and TRBJ2-7; TRBD2 is a possible D gene (5 bases). Sequencing was carried out using CD127- CD25+ CD4+ Tregs sorted from blood. The CDR3 DNA sequence: TGTGCCAGCAGCTTATCCTCGGGGACCTACGAGCAGTACTTC. As protein: CASSLSSGTYEQYF.